The rows below give T cell receptor beta chains drawn from one sample of a study of cytomegalovirus exposure and HLA in healthy donors. Produced via immunoSEQ multiplex PCR; TCRdb's table is partial and in-frame only. There are 75,000 to 100,000 clones in the sample; 7.5% to 8.5% occur only once, and roughly 2% lies in the top ten. Sequenced sample: PBMCs. The receptor set was obtained from a middle-aged man in good health and CMV-seronegative. The CDR3 runs from the conserved cysteine through the conserved F or W. A D gene is named only where the DNA matches it firmly. The size field is filled for only some rows; it gives once, few, many or a size class.

clone_size: few; j_call: TRBJ1-2; d_call: TRBD1; v_call: TRBV28; cdr3_aa: CASSSGGYGYTF; cdr3_nt: TGTGCCAGCAGTTCAGGGGGGTATGGCTACACCTTC
clone_size: .; j_call: TRBJ1-2; d_call: TRBD1; v_call: TRBV18; cdr3_aa: CASSRDRRINYGYTF; cdr3_nt: TGTGCCAGCTCGCGGGACAGGCGGATAAACTATGGCTACACCTTC
clone_size: few; j_call: TRBJ1-1; d_call: TRBD1; v_call: TRBV28; cdr3_aa: CASSFSGGAVIAEAFF; cdr3_nt: TGTGCCAGCAGTTTTTCAGGGGGAGCTGTAATCGCTGAAGCTTTCTTT
clone_size: few; j_call: TRBJ2-5; d_call: .; v_call: TRBV19; cdr3_aa: CATSLMETQYF; cdr3_nt: TGTGCCACCAGTCTGATGGAGACCCAGTACTTC
clone_size: few; j_call: TRBJ2-5; d_call: .; v_call: TRBV10-1; cdr3_aa: CASSDVQIGTQYF; cdr3_nt: TGCGCCAGCAGTGACGTACAGATCGGGACCCAGTACTTC
clone_size: .; j_call: TRBJ2-7; d_call: .; v_call: TRBV6-5; cdr3_aa: CASSYGSVSPYEQYF; cdr3_nt: TGTGCCAGCAGTTACGGAAGCGTGAGCCCCTACGAGCAGTACTTC
clone_size: .; j_call: TRBJ2-7; d_call: TRBD2; v_call: TRBV18; cdr3_aa: CASSPSGDEQYF; cdr3_nt: TGTGCCAGCTCACCAAGCGGGGACGAGCAGTACTTC
clone_size: few; j_call: TRBJ2-7; d_call: .; v_call: TRBV2; cdr3_aa: CASSEGYLTRDLRQYF; cdr3_nt: TGTGCCAGCAGTGAAGGGTACTTGACTAGGGACCTTAGGCAGTACTTC
clone_size: few; j_call: TRBJ2-2; d_call: .; v_call: TRBV7-9; cdr3_aa: CASSPRLGTNTGELFF; cdr3_nt: TGTGCCAGCAGCCCGAGACTAGGGACGAACACCGGGGAGCTGTTTTTT
clone_size: .; j_call: TRBJ2-7; d_call: TRBD2; v_call: TRBV2; cdr3_aa: CASRALAGGTYEQYF; cdr3_nt: TGTGCCAGCAGGGCACTAGCGGGAGGTACCTACGAGCAGTACTTC
clone_size: .; j_call: TRBJ2-7; d_call: TRBD2; v_call: TRBV6-1; cdr3_aa: CASSAPGGNLPGEQYF; cdr3_nt: TGTGCCAGCAGTGCCCCGGGGGGTAATCTCCCTGGCGAGCAGTACTTC
clone_size: few; j_call: TRBJ1-1; d_call: .; v_call: TRBV7-9; cdr3_aa: CASSPPGATEAFF; cdr3_nt: TGTGCCAGCAGCCCCCCAGGGGCCACTGAAGCTTTCTTT
clone_size: .; j_call: TRBJ2-7; d_call: .; v_call: TRBV6-5; cdr3_aa: CASSYSFFESYEQYF; cdr3_nt: TGTGCCAGCAGTTACTCTTTTTTCGAGTCCTACGAGCAGTACTTC
clone_size: .; j_call: TRBJ2-7; d_call: TRBD2; v_call: TRBV5-6; cdr3_aa: CASSSGGFGGAYEQYF; cdr3_nt: TGTGCCAGCAGCTCGGGTGGTTTTGGGGGGGCCTACGAGCAGTACTTC
clone_size: few; j_call: TRBJ2-1; d_call: .; v_call: TRBV27; cdr3_aa: CASSFSTSGGEQFF; cdr3_nt: TGTGCCAGCAGTTTTTCGACTAGTGGGGGTGAGCAGTTCTTC
clone_size: .; j_call: TRBJ2-5; d_call: .; v_call: TRBV5-1; cdr3_aa: CASSSDRTQYF; cdr3_nt: TGCGCCAGCAGCTCTGACAGGACCCAGTACTTC
clone_size: .; j_call: TRBJ2-5; d_call: TRBD1; v_call: TRBV5-4; cdr3_aa: CASSPLGQEVTQYF; cdr3_nt: TGTGCCAGCAGCCCCCTAGGACAGGAGGTGACCCAGTACTTC